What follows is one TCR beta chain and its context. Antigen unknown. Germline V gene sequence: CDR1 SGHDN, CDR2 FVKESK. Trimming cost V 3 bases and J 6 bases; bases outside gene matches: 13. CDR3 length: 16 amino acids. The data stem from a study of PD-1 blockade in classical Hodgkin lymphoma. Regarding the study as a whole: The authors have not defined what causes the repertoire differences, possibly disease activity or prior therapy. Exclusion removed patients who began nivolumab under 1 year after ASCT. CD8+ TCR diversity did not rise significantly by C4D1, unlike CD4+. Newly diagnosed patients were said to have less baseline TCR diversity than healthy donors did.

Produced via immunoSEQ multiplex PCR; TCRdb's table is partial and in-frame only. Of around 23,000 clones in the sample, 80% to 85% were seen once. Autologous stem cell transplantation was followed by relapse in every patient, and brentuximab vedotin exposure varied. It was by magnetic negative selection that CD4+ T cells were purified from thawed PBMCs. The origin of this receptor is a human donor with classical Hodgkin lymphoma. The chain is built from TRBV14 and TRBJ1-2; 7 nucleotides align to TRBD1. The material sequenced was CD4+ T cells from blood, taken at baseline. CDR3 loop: CASSQSRGQGKDGYTF. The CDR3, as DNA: TGTGCCAGCAGCCAGTCAAGGGGGCAGGGCAAGGATGGCTACACCTTC.